The following is a T cell receptor (beta chain) sequence with its context. Its antigen is not identified. This entry comes from a study of long-term antiretroviral therapy in people with HIV. The study's findings and limits: Post-treatment diversity went higher with ART but stayed below transplant donor controls. HIV repertoires spanned tighter CDR3 length ranges than controls did.

Germline V gives CDR1 LGHNA, CDR2 YSLEER. J gave up 2 bases and V 5 bases, and 5 bases lay outside the gene matches. This CDR3 is built from 15 residues. This was the immunoSEQ v3.0 assay at survey level. Clones were read by immunoSEQ multiplex PCR, and TCRdb kept only the in-frame ones, dropping some. The sample lists some 31,000 clones, almost 95% occurring once. Without exception, participants with HIV were treated in the United States. The receptor comes from a man aged 50 or older with HIV. The chain carries TRBV4-3 and TRBJ2-7, with 11 bases lining up with TRBD2. The specimen was unsorted PBMCs, collected around 7.4 years after starting antiretroviral therapy. The CDR3 DNA sequence: TGCGCCAGCAGCTCCGGGACTAGCGGACCCTACGAGCAGTACTTC. Translation gives CASSSGTSGPYEQYF.